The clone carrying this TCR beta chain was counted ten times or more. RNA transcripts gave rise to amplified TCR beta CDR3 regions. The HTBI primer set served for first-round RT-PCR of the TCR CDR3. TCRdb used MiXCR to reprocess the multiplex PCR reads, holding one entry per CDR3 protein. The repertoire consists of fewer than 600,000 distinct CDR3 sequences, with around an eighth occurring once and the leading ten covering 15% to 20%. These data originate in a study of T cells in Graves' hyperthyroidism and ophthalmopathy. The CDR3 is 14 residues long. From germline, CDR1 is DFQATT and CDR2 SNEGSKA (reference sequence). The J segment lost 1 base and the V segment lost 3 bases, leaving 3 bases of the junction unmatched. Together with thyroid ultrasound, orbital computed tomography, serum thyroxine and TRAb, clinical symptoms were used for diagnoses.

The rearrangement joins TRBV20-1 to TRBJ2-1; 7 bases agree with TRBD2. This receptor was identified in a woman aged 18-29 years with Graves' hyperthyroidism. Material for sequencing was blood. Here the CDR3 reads CSASRGLSYNEQFF. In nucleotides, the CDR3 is TGCAGTGCTAGTCGGGGACTATCCTACAATGAGCAGTTCTTC.